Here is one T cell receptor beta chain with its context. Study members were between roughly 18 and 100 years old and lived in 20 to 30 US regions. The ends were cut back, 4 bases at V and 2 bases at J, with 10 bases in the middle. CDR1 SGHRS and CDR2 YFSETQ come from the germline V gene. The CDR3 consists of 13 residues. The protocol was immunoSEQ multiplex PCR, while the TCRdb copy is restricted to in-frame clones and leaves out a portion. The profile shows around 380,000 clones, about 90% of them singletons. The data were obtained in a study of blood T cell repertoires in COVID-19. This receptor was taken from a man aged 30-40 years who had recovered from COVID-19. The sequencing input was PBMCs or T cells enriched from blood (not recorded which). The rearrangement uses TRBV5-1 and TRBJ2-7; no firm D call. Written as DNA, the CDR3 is TGCGCCAGCAGCCCGGCGGCTACCTACGAGCAGTACTTC. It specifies CASSPAATYEQYF.